This is a list of T cell receptor beta chains from one sample in a study of T cell repertoires in cytomegalovirus infection. These receptors' antigens are unknown. TCRdb itself ran the reads through MiXCR, one entry per CDR3 protein. The sample holds around 100,000 distinct CDR3 sequences; roughly 39% are singletons and the top ten take roughly 70%. The sample in question was CD8+ T cells from cultured PBMCs, obtained from culture after CMV antigen stimulation. These receptors all come from a human donor in good health (CMV status not recorded). Some clones in this sample may be carry-over from other donors' samples. Each CDR3 is given with its conserved first and last residue. The D gene is left open where the match is weak. The size field is filled for only some rows; it gives once, few, many or a size class.

clone_size: -; j_call: TRBJ1-2; v_call: TRBV10-3; d_call: -; cdr3_nt: TGTGCCATCAGTGAACAACACAAGATGGGACTGAACTATGGCTACACCTTC; cdr3_aa: CAISEQHKMGLNYGYTF
clone_size: -; j_call: TRBJ1-6; v_call: TRBV7-6; d_call: TRBD1; cdr3_nt: TGTGCCAGCAGCCCACAGGGGATTTATTCACCCCTCCACTTT; cdr3_aa: CASSPQGIYSPLHF
clone_size: -; j_call: TRBJ2-7; v_call: TRBV7-9; d_call: -; cdr3_nt: TGTGCCAGCAGCGGGGACAATCTCTACGAGCAGTACTTC; cdr3_aa: CASSGDNLYEQYF
clone_size: -; j_call: TRBJ2-7; v_call: TRBV6-2/TRBV6-3; d_call: TRBD1; cdr3_nt: TGTGCCAGCATCCTCGGGACAGGTTATAGCGAGCAGTACTTC; cdr3_aa: CASILGTGYSEQYF
clone_size: -; j_call: TRBJ2-7; v_call: TRBV11-2; d_call: -; cdr3_nt: TGTGCCAGCAGCTTAGCTGCCAGGGGATCGACCTACGAGCAGTACTTC; cdr3_aa: CASSLAARGSTYEQYF
clone_size: -; j_call: TRBJ2-7; v_call: TRBV5-1; d_call: -; cdr3_nt: TGCGCCAGCAGCTTGAATCAGGGGTCGATCTACGAGCAGTACTTC; cdr3_aa: CASSLNQGSIYEQYF
clone_size: many; j_call: TRBJ2-3; v_call: TRBV12-3/TRBV12-4; d_call: -; cdr3_nt: TGTGCCAGCAGTTTAGCCGGAGGGGATACGCAGTATTTT; cdr3_aa: CASSLAGGDTQYF
clone_size: -; j_call: TRBJ1-3; v_call: TRBV2; d_call: -; cdr3_nt: TGTGCCAGCGGGCACGATGGCTCTAGGACCATATATTTT; cdr3_aa: CASGHDGSRTIYF
clone_size: -; j_call: TRBJ2-1; v_call: TRBV27; d_call: TRBD2; cdr3_nt: TGTGCCAGCAGTGCTAGCGGGGGGGCTTCCTACAATGAGCAGTTCTTC; cdr3_aa: CASSASGGASYNEQFF
clone_size: few; j_call: TRBJ2-1; v_call: TRBV6-1; d_call: TRBD1; cdr3_nt: TGTGCCAGCAGTGACCAGGGGGCTTACAATGAGCAGTTCTTC; cdr3_aa: CASSDQGAYNEQFF